This TCR beta chain was obtained from a study of T cells in Graves' hyperthyroidism and ophthalmopathy. In germline, CDR1 is SQVTM, CDR2 ANQGSEA. Deletions cut 4 bases from V and 5 bases from J, with 15 bases between. This CDR3 contains 13 residues. TCR beta CDR3 sequences were amplified from RNA transcripts. When the TCR CDR3 underwent first-round RT-PCR, the HTBI primer set was used. TCRdb re-derived calls from the multiplex PCR reads in MiXCR, one entry per CDR3 protein. The sample holds 75,000 to 100,000 distinct CDR3 sequences, 51% seen once. The clonotype was recovered from a woman aged 40 to 49 with Graves' hyperthyroidism. This sequence joins TRBV29-1 and TRBJ2-7; D might be TRBD1 (5 bases). What was sequenced was blood. The CDR3 is CSVASSGANEQYF. The CDR3 bases are TGCAGCGTTGCGAGCTCTGGGGCCAACGAGCAGTACTTC.